The 30 T cell receptor beta chains listed next were all sequenced from one sample in a study of T-cell reconstitution after alpha-beta-depleted transplantation in children. Using unique molecular identifiers, the investigators prepared the TCRbeta library. TCRdb reanalysed the PCR reads using MiXCR and keeps one entry per CDR3 protein. This table holds 60,000 to 85,000 distinct CDR3 sequences, 15% to 20% found once. This sample comprised PBMCs, mostly from graft donor cells, obtained 360 days after TCRalphabeta/CD19-depleted stem cell transplant. The receptors shown here come from a male patient aged 2 to 9 who had a stem cell transplant for acute lymphoblastic leukemia, so the T cells may come from the graft donor.

This chain joins TRBV4-1 and TRBJ2-7, with 8 bases matching TRBD2. The germline gives CDR1 MGHRA, CDR2 YSYEKL. Losses at the gene ends were 2 bases for V and 2 bases for J; bases not matched to a gene: 8. The CDR3 spans 16 residues. The CDR3 loop reads CASSQTRTSRAYEQYF. Written as DNA, the CDR3 is TGCGCCAGCAGCCAAACCCGGACTAGCAGAGCCTACGAGCAGTACTTC.

The chain joins TRBV7-7 to TRBJ2-1; 14 bases fit TRBD2. The CDR3 length is 16 residues. The trim removed 5 bases at V and 10 bases at J, leaving 10 bases unmatched. Germline V gives CDR1 SSHAT, CDR2 FNYEAQ (reference sequence). CDR3 protein: CASSPERLAGGGEQFF. CDR3 in DNA: TGTGCCAGCAGCCCCGAAAGACTAGCGGGAGGGGGCGAGCAGTTCTTC.

This clonotype came up many times. The V gene is TRBV3-1, the J gene TRBJ2-6; tentatively, D is TRBD1 or TRBD2 (5 bases each). V lost 6 bases and J 0 bases, leaving 12 bases between the germline ends. CDR3 length equals 16 residues. In germline, CDR1 is LGHDT, CDR2 YNNKEL (reference sequence). In DNA, the CDR3 is TGTGCCAGCAGAGGGACGCCACCCTCTGGGGCCAACGTCCTGACTTTC. Translating it yields CASRGTPPSGANVLTF. Full variable domain (remainder filled in from reference TRBV3-1 and TRBJ2-6): DTAVSQTPKYLVTQMGNDKSIKCEQNLGHDTMYWYKQDSKKFLKIMFSYNNKELIINETVPNRFSPKSPDKAHLNLHINSLELGDSAVYFCASRGTPPSGANVLTFGAGSRLTVL.

At least ten counts were recorded for this clonotype. The CDR3 sequence is CATQSINPGELFF. The CDR3 DNA follows: TGTGCCACCCAATCTATAAATCCCGGGGAGCTGTTTTTT. V is TRBV2 and J is TRBJ2-2; D gene unclear. Trimming took off 10 bases at V and 6 bases at J, with 15 bases between the two ends. Germline CDR1 and CDR2: SNHLY and FYNNEI. The CDR3 has 13 residues.

This clonotype was detected only a few times. J is TRBJ2-3 and V is TRBV10-3; 12 bases fit TRBD1. The junction had 2 bases not matched to a gene; V was cut back by 4 bases and J by 6 bases. The V gene's germline CDR1 is ENHRY and CDR2 SYGVKD. This CDR3 has 14 amino acids. The CDR3 sequence: CAISGDRGPDTQYF. The CDR3, as DNA: TGTGCCATCAGTGGGGACAGGGGGCCTGATACGCAGTATTTT.

The CDR3 DNA reads TGTGCCAGCAGTTTCACAAGGAATACCTACGAGCAGTACTTC. Translation gives CASSFTRNTYEQYF. The chain recombines TRBV6-5 with TRBJ2-7, with unresolved D. CDR1 and CDR2 from the germline V gene are MNHEY and SVGAGI. Trimming stripped 4 bases from V and 2 bases from J, with 12 bases between. The CDR3 covers 14 residues.

The chain is built from TRBV6-1 and TRBJ2-7; TRBD2 matches 12 bases. Germline values: CDR1 MNHNS, CDR2 SASEGT. CDR3 length: 15 amino acids. V dropped 1 base and J dropped 3; count of bases not matched to a gene: 1. DNA for the CDR3: TGTGCCAGCAGTGAAGGACTAGCGGGAGTCTACGAGCAGTACTTC. Amino acid sequence: CASSEGLAGVYEQYF.

This clonotype was seen many times. The genes are TRBV18 and TRBJ2-6; D not certain. The CDR3 is 14 amino acids. Germline V gives CDR1 KGHSH, CDR2 LQKENI. The V gene lost 2 bases and the J gene lost 2 bases, with 4 bases spanning the gap. CDR3 region: CASSPKAGANVLTF. DNA for the CDR3: TGTGCCAGCTCACCAAAGGCTGGGGCCAACGTCCTGACTTTC.

V is TRBV2 and J is TRBJ2-1, with 7 bases identical to TRBD2. Germline CDR1 reads SNHLY; CDR2 reads FYNNEI. The CDR3 runs to 18 residues. J gave up 4 bases and V 6 bases, and 18 bases lay outside the gene matches. The CDR3 region is CASRKPGGGRASYNEQFF. The CDR3 DNA reads TGTGCCAGCAGGAAGCCCGGTGGAGGGAGGGCCTCATACAATGAGCAGTTCTTC.

This clonotype was seen only a few times. This chain uses TRBV20-1 with TRBJ1-2; D call uncertain. V was trimmed by 0 bases and J by 2 bases, leaving 7 bases between them. Germline V gene data show CDR1 as DFQATT and CDR2 as SNEGSKA (reference sequence). The CDR3 consists of 13 residues. Written as DNA, the CDR3 is TGCAGTGCTAGAGATATTCGGAACTATGGCTACACCTTC. It encodes CSARDIRNYGYTF.

This clonotype was counted at least ten times. The gene calls are TRBV12-3 or TRBV12-4 and TRBJ1-1; D is unclear. The CDR3 consists of 12 residues. With 5 bases removed from V and 6 bases from J, the gap between germline ends came to 10 bases. The CDR3 nucleotides read TGTGCCAGCAGTGCCCTATTAGCTGAAGCTTTCTTT. It is translated as CASSALLAEAFF.

The rearrangement uses TRBV20-1 and TRBJ2-4; the D gene is possibly TRBD2 (5 bases). V dropped 3 bases and J dropped 10 bases, with 16 bases sitting between them. The CDR3 covers 13 residues. Germline V CDR1 and CDR2: DFQATT, SNEGSKA (reference sequence). Here the CDR3 reads CSARGSKNKIQYF. CDR3 coding DNA: TGCAGTGCTAGGGGGAGTAAAAACAAAATTCAGTACTTC.

This clonotype turned up a few times. The gene calls are TRBV12-3 or TRBV12-4 and TRBJ2-3, with D perhaps TRBD1 (5 bases). The CDR3 is made up of 14 amino acids. V was pared by 6 bases and J by 6 bases, with 16 bases between. The CDR3 loop reads CASSNDSGKDTQYF. The CDR3 DNA follows: TGTGCCAGCAGCAATGACTCAGGGAAGGATACGCAGTATTTT.

This clonotype occurred a few times. The V call is TRBV19, the J call TRBJ2-1, with D perhaps TRBD2 (6 bases). Trimming took 1 base from V and 4 from J, leaving 11 bases between them. CDR1 LNHDA and CDR2 SQIVND come from the germline V gene (reference sequence). CDR3 length: 15 residues. CDR3 region: CASSIATAGYNEQFF. The CDR3 DNA is TGTGCCAGTAGTATAGCCACCGCGGGATACAATGAGCAGTTCTTC.

This clonotype was observed a handful of times. The chain has TRBV20-1 and TRBJ2-7, with TRBD1 matching 12 bases. From germline, CDR1 is DFQATT and CDR2 SNEGSKA (reference sequence). The CDR3 covers 15 residues. Trimming took 6 bases from V and 5 from J; bases not matched to a gene: 11. The DNA for the CDR3 is TGCAGTGCCATTAGCGGGGACAGGGGGCTCCACGAGCAGTACTTC. Encoded protein: CSAISGDRGLHEQYF.

This clonotype turned up a few times. V usage is TRBV4-1 and J usage is TRBJ1-2; no reliable D call. V shed 1 base and J shed 3 bases, with 15 bases lying between them. The CDR3 extends over 16 amino acids. From germline, CDR1 is MGHRA and CDR2 YSYEKL. DNA of the CDR3: TGCGCCAGCAGCCAAGCGCTCTGGCAACAATACTATGGCTACACCTTC. This translates into CASSQALWQQYYGYTF.

This clonotype was found many times. The chain is built from TRBV3-1 and TRBJ2-1, with 15 bases aligning to TRBD2. This CDR3 contains 21 residues. V shed 0 bases and J 5 bases; nucleotides not matched to a gene: 14. Per the germline V gene, CDR1 is LGHDT and CDR2 is YNNKEL (reference sequence). CDR3 region: CASSQDRAGLAGGPNHNEQFF. CDR3 bases: TGTGCCAGCAGCCAAGATCGGGCGGGACTAGCGGGAGGACCCAATCACAATGAGCAGTTCTTC.

The chain employs TRBV4-1 and TRBJ1-6; D may be TRBD1 (6 bases). Germline CDR1 MGHRA, CDR2 YSYEKL. V dropped 0 bases and J dropped 4 bases, with 22 bases sitting between them. The CDR3 length is 20 residues. The CDR3, as DNA: TGCGCCAGCAGCCAAGAAGTCGGGATGGGGGCCGTCGATTATAATTCACCCCTCCACTTT. Translated, it gives CASSQEVGMGAVDYNSPLHF.

The chain joins TRBV9 to TRBJ2-7; D is unclear. V shed 4 bases and J shed 3 bases, with 14 bases lying between them. Germline CDR1 is SGDLS and CDR2 is YYNGEE. The CDR3 is 14 amino acids. The CDR3 bases are TGTGCCAGCAGCACCGCCGGGCTAAACTACGAGCAGTACTTC. Translated, it gives CASSTAGLNYEQYF.

This clonotype turned up a few times. The chain has TRBV10-1 and TRBJ2-1; the D gene is possibly TRBD2 (7 bases). This CDR3 is built from 15 residues. Between the trimmed V and J ends, which lost 2 bases and 8 bases, there was a span of 16 bases. Germline-derived CDR1 and CDR2 are WNHNN and SYGVQD (reference sequence). The CDR3 protein is CASSEGLGGKDEQFF. The DNA of the CDR3 is TGCGCCAGCAGTGAGGGACTAGGGGGGAAGGATGAGCAGTTCTTC.

This clonotype turned up a few times. The chain links TRBV4-1 to TRBJ2-3; 11 bases agree with TRBD2. CDR3 length: 18 residues. The V segment lost 0 bases and the J segment 6 bases; nucleotides outside the gene matches: 11. Germline lookup yields CDR1 MGHRA and CDR2 YSYEKL. CDR3 coding DNA: TGCGCCAGCAGCCAAGATCGAGGGCTAGCGGGAGGATCGGATACGCAGTATTTT. Translation gives CASSQDRGLAGGSDTQYF.

This clonotype has only a few counts. The chain couples TRBV6-5 to TRBJ2-6; D might be TRBD2 (6 bases). The V end was cut by 4 bases, the J end by 4 bases, with 14 bases between. CDR1 is MNHEY, CDR2 SVGAGI, per germline. This CDR3 comprises 16 residues. For the CDR3, the DNA is TGTGCCAGCAGTTTGGTTGGGGGGTCCGGGGCCAACGTCCTGACTTTC. It specifies CASSLVGGSGANVLTF.

This clonotype appeared once. CDR3 loop: CASSTNPGVRGPYPYNEQFF. As DNA, the CDR3 is TGTGCCAGCAGCACCAACCCTGGGGTGCGGGGGCCTTACCCCTACAATGAGCAGTTCTTC. The chain employs TRBV11-1 and TRBJ2-1; possible D gene TRBD2, 7 bases. Looked up from germline, CDR1 is SGHAT and CDR2 is FQDESV (reference sequence). CDR3 length equals 20 residues. Trimming stripped 5 bases from V and 2 bases from J, with 28 bases between.

In its sample, this clonotype was seen a few times. The chain uses TRBV2 and TRBJ2-7, with 7 positions matching TRBD1. The V gene end was trimmed by 7 bases and the J gene end by 4 bases; junction bases not matched to a gene: 22. From germline, CDR1 is SNHLY and CDR2 FYNNEI. The CDR3 is made up of 18 amino acids. CDR3 amino acids: CASTSRGPGTEDPYEQYF. The CDR3 bases are TGTGCCAGCACCAGCCGTGGGCCCGGGACAGAGGACCCTTACGAGCAGTACTTC. The full variable domain, with the rest looked up from reference TRBV2 and TRBJ2-7, is EPEVTQTPSHQVTQMGQEVILRCVPISNHLYFYWYRQILGQKVEFLVSFYNNEISEKSEIFDDQFSVERPDGSNFTLKIRSTKLEDSAMYFCASTSRGPGTEDPYEQYFGPGTRLTVT.

This clonotype was observed a handful of times. The chain carries TRBV12-3 or TRBV12-4 and TRBJ2-2; D call uncertain. The CDR3 totals 14 residues. Trimming pared 3 bases from V and 7 bases from J, leaving 12 bases between. DNA of the CDR3: TGTGCCAGCAGTTTGGAGTCTTGGGGCGGGGAGCTGTTTTTT. Its translation: CASSLESWGGELFF.

The chain recombines TRBV3-1 with TRBJ2-2; 8 bases match TRBD1. Germline V lookup: CDR1 LGHDT, CDR2 YNNKEL (reference sequence). The CDR3 length is 16 residues. With 5 bases clipped from V and 4 bases from J, the junction kept 9 bases outside the gene matches. The CDR3 nucleotides read TGTGCCAGCAGCGCAACCAGGACAGGGCGCACCGGGGAGCTGTTTTTT. It codes for CASSATRTGRTGELFF.

A few counts support this clonotype. The rearrangement joins TRBV12-3 or TRBV12-4 to TRBJ2-2; D might be TRBD2 (6 bases). This CDR3 region has 15 residues. Trimming stripped 6 bases from V and 2 bases from J, with 13 bases between. CDR3 in amino acids: CASRRDLINTGELFF. The CDR3 coding sequence is TGTGCCAGCAGAAGGGACTTAATAAACACCGGGGAGCTGTTTTTT.

The chain joins TRBV29-1 to TRBJ2-1, with D perhaps given as TRBD1 or TRBD2 (5 bases each). Germline V gene lookup returns CDR1 SQVTM and CDR2 ANQGSEA. This CDR3 is built from 16 residues. Between the trimmed V and J ends, which lost 1 base and 3 bases, there was a span of 16 bases. As DNA, the CDR3 is TGCAGCGTTGAAGGGGGGATACGGGGCTACTACAATGAGCAGTTCTTC. Translation: CSVEGGIRGYYNEQFF.

The gene calls are TRBV12-3 or TRBV12-4 and TRBJ2-1; D unclear. Between the trimmed V and J ends, which lost 1 base and 4 bases, there was a span of 17 bases. CDR3 length: 17 residues. The CDR3 here is CASSLDPRAELYNEQFF. The CDR3 DNA reads TGTGCCAGCAGTTTAGACCCTCGGGCAGAGCTGTACAATGAGCAGTTCTTC.

This clonotype was seen a handful of times. The chain is built from TRBV7-2 and TRBJ2-7; D is possibly TRBD2 (5 bases). Deletions cut 1 base from V and 3 bases from J, with 10 bases between. This CDR3 has 14 amino acids. Germline V gene data show CDR1 as SGHTA and CDR2 as FQGNSA. CDR3 region: CASSLDLGLYEQYF. For the CDR3, the DNA is TGTGCCAGCAGCTTAGATCTTGGACTCTACGAGCAGTACTTC.